Listed below are T cell receptor beta chains from one sample, sequenced in a study of cytomegalovirus exposure and HLA in healthy donors. The assay was immunoSEQ multiplex PCR, and TCRdb's table has in-frame clones only and misses some. The data contain over 80,000 clones, roughly 63% of them seen just once; the ten biggest clones take up about 5.5%. What was sequenced was PBMCs. The receptors shown here come from a boy younger than 18 in good health and CMV-seropositive. Both conserved end residues are part of each CDR3. A D gene is named only where the DNA matches it firmly. Clone size is not always given. Where it is, it says once, few, many or a class for expanded clones.

D gene	V gene	CDR3 length	clone size	J gene	CDR3 DNA	CDR3 protein
.	TRBV19	12	few	TRBJ1-2	TGTGCCAGTAGTCCCCCTTCGGGGGGCTACACCTTC	CASSPPSGGYTF
.	TRBV5-1	18	.	TRBJ2-7	TGCGCCAGCAGCTTGGAAAGTTTTAGGAGGGGTTCCACCTACGAGCAGTACTTC	CASSLESFRRGSTYEQYF
.	TRBV28	16	.	TRBJ2-7	TGTGCCAGCACCACAGGGGGGGCAGATTACTCCTACGAGCAGTACTTC	CASTTGGADYSYEQYF
.	TRBV7-2	14	few	TRBJ1-6	TGTGCCAGCACCCCGAGACACGGGAGGTCACCCCTCCACTTT	CASTPRHGRSPLHF
TRBD2	TRBV9	16	.	TRBJ2-5	TGTGCCAGCAGCGTAGGGGGTAGCGGGGAACAAGAGACCCAGTACTTC	CASSVGGSGEQETQYF
TRBD1	TRBV5-1	13	.	TRBJ2-1	TGCGCCAGTGGGACAGGGGTGTATAGTGAGCAGTTCTTC	CASGTGVYSEQFF
.	TRBV6-5	15	.	TRBJ2-7	TGTGCCAGCAGTTACTCGAGCGCCTGGAACTACGAGCAGTACTTC	CASSYSSAWNYEQYF
.	TRBV5-4	11	.	TRBJ1-2	TGTGCCAGCAGCGAGTTAGGCGGGTACACCTTC	CASSELGGYTF
TRBD1	TRBV30	14	.	TRBJ1-3	TGTGCCTGGGCAACAGGGGGCAATGGAAACACCATATATTTT	CAWATGGNGNTIYF
.	TRBV6-1	13	few	TRBJ1-2	TGTGCCAGCAGTGTTTTGCGGGAGGGCGGCTACACCTTC	CASSVLREGGYTF
.	TRBV7-7	14	.	TRBJ2-2	TGTGCCAGCGCGGGACCCACGAACACCGGGGAGCTGTTTTTT	CASAGPTNTGELFF
.	TRBV7-9	9	few	TRBJ1-1	TGTGCCAGCAGCCCCCTAGCTTTCTTT	CASSPLAFF
.	TRBV5-1	16	.	TRBJ2-1	TGCGCCAGCAGCTTCCTATCTCGCGGGACCTACAATGAGCAGTTCTTC	CASSFLSRGTYNEQFF
TRBD1	TRBV5-5	16	once	TRBJ1-1	TGTGCCAGCAGCTTGGCCAAGGGACAGCACAACACTGAAGCTTTCTTT	CASSLAKGQHNTEAFF
.	TRBV6-1	17	.	TRBJ2-7	TGTGCCAGCAGTGAATCTAAACCTGGACAGCCAACCTACGAGCAGTACTTC	CASSESKPGQPTYEQYF
.	TRBV19	15	.	TRBJ2-3	TGTGCCAGTCTTGGAGGCAGGGGACCCACAGATACGCAGTATTTT	CASLGGRGPTDTQYF
TRBD1	TRBV4-3	17	once	TRBJ1-1	TGCGCCAGCAGCCAAGAAATCAGGGGGGCATCGAACACTGAAGCTTTCTTT	CASSQEIRGASNTEAFF
TRBD2	TRBV7-7	14	.	TRBJ2-7	TGTGCTAGCAGCCCTGGGTGGGGGGGCTACGAGCAGTACTTC	CASSPGWGGYEQYF
.	TRBV27	14	few	TRBJ1-2	TGTGCCAGCAGTTCTCGGAGCGCCGTGGATGGCTACACCTTC	CASSSRSAVDGYTF